The clone carrying this T cell receptor (beta chain) was recorded a few times. Its antigen is undetermined. This specimen belongs to a study of T-cell memory formation after mild COVID-19. Study as a whole: Clusters of TCRs were largely donor specific.

MiXCR, applied by TCRdb to the 5' RACE reads, yields one record per CDR3 protein. The table shows approximately 150,000 distinct CDR3 sequences, with 6% to 7% occurring only once. Study-level findings and limits: CD4+ contracting clones lay mainly in CM and EM, CD8+ ones in EMRA. Researchers found some responding clones in pre-infection memory, a sign that cross-reactive memory joined.

V shed 6 bases and J 5 bases; nucleotides not matched to a gene: 12. The CDR3 has 15 amino acids. The sequencing sample was made of PBMCs or a T cell subset sorted from them (not recorded which). The V and J genes are TRBV12-3 or TRBV12-4 and TRBJ1-1; 7 bases match TRBD1. The TCR was taken from an adult woman who had mild COVID-19 (a few samples of this study predate the infection). Cell type and time point are not known. The CDR3 nucleotides are TGTGCCAGCAGCCGGGACAGCTACCTGGGGACTGAAGCTTTCTTT. Its protein product is CASSRDSYLGTEAFF.